The 3 T cell receptor beta chains in this list originate from one sample, sequenced in a study of blood T cell repertoires in COVID-19. TCRdb's copy holds only in-frame clones and misses some; the assay was immunoSEQ multiplex PCR. Altogether tens of thousands of clones are present, 70% to 85% being singletons, with the ten largest covering less than 30%. Sequenced material: peripheral blood. The receptors shown here come from a man between 60 and 75 years old with active or convalescent COVID-19.

The CDR3 here is CASSPAQPGTDTQYF. CDR3 DNA sequence: TGTGCCAGCAGCCCTGCACAACCCGGGACAGATACGCAGTATTTT. V usage is TRBV7-2 and J usage is TRBJ2-3; unclear D gene. From germline, CDR1 is SGHTA and CDR2 FQGNSA. V was clipped by 5 bases and J by 3 bases, with 15 bases between them. The CDR3 has 15 amino acids.

A note on this clone: A read error may account for a junction end that differs from germline. V is TRBV18 and J is TRBJ1-2; unclear D gene. The CDR3 is 13 residues long. Germline V gives CDR1 KGHSH, CDR2 LQKENI. The CDR3 reads CASSTVRNYGYTF. In DNA form, the CDR3 reads TGTGCCAGCTCCACCGTACGTAACTATGGCTATACCTTC.

The rearrangement joins TRBV4-1 to TRBJ2-5; TRBD1 might be the D (6 bases). The CDR3 is made up of 16 amino acids. V lost 1 base to trimming and J lost 5 bases, with 17 bases between them. Germline CDR1 reads MGHRA; CDR2 reads YSYEKL. CDR3 DNA: TGCGCCAGCAGCCAAGGTGGCCAGGGGTTGGGGGAGACCCAGTACTTC. Its translation: CASSQGGQGLGETQYF.